These T cell receptor beta chains were read from a single sample in a study of regulatory T cells in long-lasting Graves disease. Each CDR3 protein gets one entry after TCRdb re-called the multiplex PCR reads with MiXCR. Of hundreds of thousands of distinct CDR3 sequences in the sample, around a fifth were seen once. The source was peripheral blood mononuclear cells (PBMCs), collected when the disease was refractory, from a patient treated with antithyroid drugs. Source of these receptors: a female donor with Graves disease. The CDR3 runs from the conserved cysteine through the conserved F or W. The D gene is left open where the match is weak. The size of a clone is reported for some rows only, either as once, few or many, or as a class for expanded clones.

D	length	V	J	size	CDR3	DNA
.	13	TRBV3-1	TRBJ1-2	many	CASSSDGVYGYTF	TGTGCCAGCAGCTCCGACGGAGTCTATGGCTACACCTTC
.	15	TRBV11-2	TRBJ2-2	.	CASSSRVTNTGELFF	TGTGCCAGCAGCTCCCGGGTAACGAACACCGGGGAGCTGTTTTTT
.	13	TRBV3-1	TRBJ1-1	many	CASSQLTNTEAFF	TGTGCCAGCAGCCAACTCACGAACACTGAAGCTTTCTTT
.	15	TRBV12-3/TRBV12-4	TRBJ2-5	many	CASSPGRFQGETQYF	TGTGCCAGCAGCCCCGGTCGTTTCCAAGGGGAGACCCAGTACTTC
.	15	TRBV20-1	TRBJ1-1	.	CSARSGTTENTEAFF	TGCAGTGCTAGAAGCGGCACCACAGAGAACACTGAAGCTTTCTTT
.	13	TRBV29-1	TRBJ1-1	.	CSIITGISSQAFF	TGCAGCATCATCACAGGGATCTCTTCTCAAGCTTTCTTT
.	14	TRBV20-1	TRBJ1-2	few	CSATTPGALYGYTF	TGCAGTGCTACAACCCCGGGGGCTCTCTATGGCTACACCTTC
.	13	TRBV5-1	TRBJ2-7	many	CASSLEGGHEQYF	TGCGCCAGCAGCTTGGAGGGGGGCCACGAGCAGTACTTC
.	15	TRBV5-1	TRBJ2-7	many	CASREFASHSYEQYF	TGCGCCAGCAGGGAGTTCGCGTCGCACTCCTACGAGCAGTACTTC
.	12	TRBV19	TRBJ1-4	.	CASRQGSEKLFF	TGTGCCAGTAGGCAGGGGAGCGAAAAACTGTTTTTT
TRBD2	14	TRBV7-8	TRBJ2-7	few	CASSQAGRTYEQYF	TGTGCCAGCAGCCAAGCGGGACGCACCTACGAGCAGTACTTC
.	15	TRBV6-1	TRBJ2-7	.	CASSLSGPLSYEQYF	TGTGCCAGCAGCCTTTCAGGTCCCCTCTCCTACGAGCAGTACTTC
.	14	TRBV28	TRBJ2-7	.	CASISVGGSYEQYF	TGTGCCAGCATTTCGGTAGGGGGATCCTACGAGCAGTACTTC
.	16	TRBV5-1	TRBJ2-1	few	CASSLAQLPSYNEQFF	TGCGCCAGCAGCTTGGCCCAGCTCCCCTCCTACAATGAGCAGTTCTTC
.	15	TRBV7-2	TRBJ1-3	.	CASSPETSSGNTIYF	TGTGCCAGCAGCCCGGAGACATCGTCTGGAAACACCATATATTTT
.	11	TRBV3-1	TRBJ1-1	.	CASSRKSEAFF	TGTGCCAGCAGCAGGAAATCTGAAGCTTTCTTT
.	16	TRBV27	TRBJ1-1	.	CTSSRIRGAGDTEAFF	TGTACCAGCAGTCGAATCAGGGGCGCAGGGGACACTGAAGCTTTCTTT
TRBD1	15	TRBV7-9	TRBJ2-5	many	CASSSTGAEGETQYF	TGTGCCAGCAGCTCTACAGGGGCAGAAGGGGAGACCCAGTACTTC
TRBD1	16	TRBV20-1	TRBJ1-2	few	CRLEFEDRRGSYGYTF	TGCAGGCTAGAATTTGAGGACAGGCGGGGTAGCTATGGCTACACCTTC
.	17	TRBV6-5	TRBJ1-2	many	CASSSWSGVPINYGYTF	TGTGCCAGCAGTTCCTGGTCGGGGGTACCTATTAACTATGGCTACACCTTC
TRBD2	19	TRBV12-3/TRBV12-4	TRBJ2-7	many	CASSLYWGLGTSGIYEQYF	TGTGCCAGCAGTTTATATTGGGGATTGGGCACTAGCGGGATCTACGAGCAGTACTTC
TRBD1	15	TRBV5-4	TRBJ2-7	few	CASSPTGDDSYEQYF	TGTGCCAGCAGCCCCACAGGGGATGACTCCTACGAGCAGTACTTC
.	11	TRBV11-3	TRBJ1-1	many	CASSLAAIIFF	TGTGCCAGCAGCTTAGCCGCCATAATTTTCTTT
TRBD1	14	TRBV24-1	TRBJ1-1	many	CATSDFPRQGKYFF	TGTGCCACCAGTGACTTCCCCCGACAGGGAAAATACTTCTTT
TRBD2	20	TRBV4-3	TRBJ2-2	few	CASSQDYWAGEFANTGELFF	TGCGCCAGCAGCCAAGATTATTGGGCGGGGGAGTTCGCGAACACCGGGGAGCTGTTTTTT
TRBD1	16	TRBV10-3	TRBJ1-5	.	CATRDRGRGNDQPQHF	TGTGCCACCCGGGACAGGGGAAGAGGGAATGATCAGCCCCAGCATTTT
TRBD2	17	TRBV5-1	TRBJ2-7	many	CASSLIGEGRITYEQYF	TGCGCCAGCAGCTTGATTGGGGAGGGTCGCATCACCTACGAGCAGTACTTC
.	12	TRBV2	TRBJ1-3	.	CASSVVRNTIYF	TGTGCCAGCAGTGTCGTTAGAAACACCATATATTTT
TRBD1	15	TRBV6-1	TRBJ2-7	many	CASSDAAGGIGEQYF	TGTGCCAGCAGTGATGCCGCAGGGGGCATTGGCGAGCAGTACTTC
TRBD2	15	TRBV6-1	TRBJ2-2	.	CASTYARGAAGELFF	TGTGCCAGCACCTATGCGCGGGGGGCGGCCGGGGAGCTGTTTTTT
TRBD1	16	TRBV15	TRBJ2-2	.	CATSLDRVGVSGELFF	TGTGCCACCAGCCTTGACAGGGTAGGGGTCTCCGGGGAGCTGTTTTTT
TRBD1	17	TRBV6-2/TRBV6-3	TRBJ1-6	.	CASSYPRGQGNFQPLHF	TGTGCCAGCAGTTACCCGAGGGGACAGGGCAATTTCCAGCCCCTCCACTTT
.	13	TRBV27	TRBJ1-5	many	CASSLTDRQPQHF	TGTGCCAGCAGTTTAACGGATCGTCAGCCCCAGCATTTT
TRBD1	15	TRBV6-1	TRBJ1-5	.	CASGQGAWGNQPQHF	TGTGCCAGCGGCCAGGGGGCGTGGGGGAATCAGCCCCAGCATTTT
TRBD2	16	TRBV27	TRBJ2-1	.	CASNSREGVSYNEQFF	TGTGCCAGCAATTCCCGGGAGGGAGTCTCCTACAATGAGCAGTTCTTC
.	14	TRBV30	TRBJ1-6	many	CAWSVLGENSPLHF	TGTGCCTGGAGTGTACTCGGGGAGAATTCACCCCTCCACTTT
TRBD2	15	TRBV10-1	TRBJ2-3	.	CARTTTSGFTDTQYF	TGCGCCAGGACAACGACTAGCGGGTTCACAGATACGCAGTATTTT